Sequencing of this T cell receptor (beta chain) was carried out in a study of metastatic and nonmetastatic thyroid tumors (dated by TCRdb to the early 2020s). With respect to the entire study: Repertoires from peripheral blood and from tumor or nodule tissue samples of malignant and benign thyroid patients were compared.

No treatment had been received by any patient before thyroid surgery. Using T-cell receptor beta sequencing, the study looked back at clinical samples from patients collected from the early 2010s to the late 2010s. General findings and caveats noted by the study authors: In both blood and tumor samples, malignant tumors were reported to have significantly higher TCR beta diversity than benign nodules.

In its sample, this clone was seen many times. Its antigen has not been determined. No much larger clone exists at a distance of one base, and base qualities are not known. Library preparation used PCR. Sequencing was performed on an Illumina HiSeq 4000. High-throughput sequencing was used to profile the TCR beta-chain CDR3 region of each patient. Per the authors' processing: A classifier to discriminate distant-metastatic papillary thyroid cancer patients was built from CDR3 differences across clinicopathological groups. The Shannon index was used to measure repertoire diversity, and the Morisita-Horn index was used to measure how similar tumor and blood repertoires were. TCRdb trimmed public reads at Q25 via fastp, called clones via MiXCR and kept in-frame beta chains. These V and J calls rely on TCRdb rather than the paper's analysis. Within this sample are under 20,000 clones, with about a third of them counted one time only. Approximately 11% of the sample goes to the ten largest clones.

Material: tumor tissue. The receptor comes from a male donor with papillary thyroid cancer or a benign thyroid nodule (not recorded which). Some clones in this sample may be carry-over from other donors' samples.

CDR3 region: CASSSPHLTVDGYTF. At the DNA level, the sequence is TGTGCCAGCAGCTCCCCGCATCTTACAGTGGATGGCTACACCTTC. The chain uses TRBV7-9 and TRBJ1-2; the D gene identity is not certain. V loses 4 bases, J loses 6 bases, and the germline ends lie 18 bases apart. CDR1 SEHNR and CDR2 FQNEAQ are derived from the germline V gene (reference sequence). Including cysteine and phenylalanine, the CDR3 has 15 amino acids. The sequence is cut down to CDR3 DNA, 45 bases in frame from base 1.